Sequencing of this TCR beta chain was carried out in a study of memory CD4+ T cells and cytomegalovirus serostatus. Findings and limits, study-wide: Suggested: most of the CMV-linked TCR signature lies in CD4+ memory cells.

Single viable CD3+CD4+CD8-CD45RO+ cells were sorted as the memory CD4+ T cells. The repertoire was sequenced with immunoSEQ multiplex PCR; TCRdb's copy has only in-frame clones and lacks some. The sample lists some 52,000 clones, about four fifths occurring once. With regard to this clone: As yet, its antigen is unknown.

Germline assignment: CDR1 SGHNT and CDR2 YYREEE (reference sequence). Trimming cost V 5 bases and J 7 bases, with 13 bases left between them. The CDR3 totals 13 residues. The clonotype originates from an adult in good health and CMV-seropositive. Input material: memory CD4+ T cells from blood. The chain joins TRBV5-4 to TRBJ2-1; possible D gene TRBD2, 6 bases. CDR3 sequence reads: CASRNGGRNEQFF. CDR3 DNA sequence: TGTGCCAGCAGGAATGGGGGGAGGAATGAGCAGTTCTTC.